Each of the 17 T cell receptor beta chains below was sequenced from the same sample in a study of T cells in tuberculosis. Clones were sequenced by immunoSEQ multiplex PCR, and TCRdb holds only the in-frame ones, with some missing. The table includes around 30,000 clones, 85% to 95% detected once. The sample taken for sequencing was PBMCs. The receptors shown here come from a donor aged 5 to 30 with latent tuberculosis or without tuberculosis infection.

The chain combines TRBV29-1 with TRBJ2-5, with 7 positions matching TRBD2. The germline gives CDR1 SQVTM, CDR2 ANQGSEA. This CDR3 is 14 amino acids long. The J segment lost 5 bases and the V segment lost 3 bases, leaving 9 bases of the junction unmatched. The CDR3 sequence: CSVDHRGVGETQYF. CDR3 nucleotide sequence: TGCAGCGTTGATCATCGGGGGGTCGGCGAGACCCAGTACTTC. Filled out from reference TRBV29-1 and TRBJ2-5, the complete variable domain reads SAVISQKPSRDICQRGTSLTIQCQVDSQVTMMFWYRQQPGQSLTLIATANQGSEATYESGFVIDKFPISRPNLTFSTLTVSNMSPEDSSIYLCSVDHRGVGETQYFGPGTRLLVL.

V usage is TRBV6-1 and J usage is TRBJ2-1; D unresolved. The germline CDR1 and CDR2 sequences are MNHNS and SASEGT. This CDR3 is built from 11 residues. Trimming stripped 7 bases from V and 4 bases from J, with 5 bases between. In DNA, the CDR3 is TGTGCCAGCAACAATTACAATGAGCAGTTCTTC. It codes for CASNNYNEQFF.

The CDR3 region is CSVGTGGNTIYF. CDR3 in DNA: TGCAGCGTCGGGACAGGTGGAAACACCATATATTTT. V gene TRBV29-1 combines with J gene TRBJ1-3, with TRBD1 matching over 8 bases. J lost 3 bases, V lost 6 bases, and 1 base had no gene match. The CDR3 runs to 12 residues. Germline V gives CDR1 SQVTM, CDR2 ANQGSEA.

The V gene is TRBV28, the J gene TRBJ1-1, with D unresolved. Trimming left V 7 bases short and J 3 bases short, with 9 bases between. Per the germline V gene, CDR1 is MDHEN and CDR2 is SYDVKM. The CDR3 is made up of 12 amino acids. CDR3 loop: CASTWPDTEAFF. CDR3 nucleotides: TGTGCCAGCACCTGGCCCGACACTGAAGCTTTCTTT.

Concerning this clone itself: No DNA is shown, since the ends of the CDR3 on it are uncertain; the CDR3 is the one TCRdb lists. The CDR3 here is CASSLERDNKQFF. The chain recombines TRBV28 with TRBJ2-1; the table assigns TRBD1, which was not confirmed against the DNA. In germline, CDR1 is MDHEN, CDR2 SYDVKM. The CDR3 contains 13 residues when both ends are counted.

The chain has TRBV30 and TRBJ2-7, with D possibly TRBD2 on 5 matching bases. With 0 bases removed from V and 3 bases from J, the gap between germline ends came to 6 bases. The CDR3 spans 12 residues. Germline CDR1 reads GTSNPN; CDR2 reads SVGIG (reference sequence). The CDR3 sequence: CAWSVSGYEQYF. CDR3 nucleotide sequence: TGTGCCTGGAGTGTAAGCGGCTACGAGCAGTACTTC.

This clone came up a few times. In DNA, the CDR3 is TGTGCCAGCACCCTAGGGATCAGGGGGCGCACAGATACGCAGTATTTT. Encoded protein: CASTLGIRGRTDTQYF. The rearrangement uses TRBV7-9 and TRBJ2-3, with TRBD1 identical over 8 bases. V dropped 7 bases and J dropped 1; count of bases not matched to a gene: 10. Per the germline V gene, CDR1 is SEHNR and CDR2 is FQNEAQ (reference sequence). The CDR3 is 16 amino acids.

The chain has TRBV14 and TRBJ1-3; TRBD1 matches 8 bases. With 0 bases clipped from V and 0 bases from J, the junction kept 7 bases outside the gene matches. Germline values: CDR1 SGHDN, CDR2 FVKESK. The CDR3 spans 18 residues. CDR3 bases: TGTGCCAGCAGCCAAGAGGGGACAGGTGGCTACTCTGGAAACACCATATATTTT. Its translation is CASSQEGTGGYSGNTIYF.

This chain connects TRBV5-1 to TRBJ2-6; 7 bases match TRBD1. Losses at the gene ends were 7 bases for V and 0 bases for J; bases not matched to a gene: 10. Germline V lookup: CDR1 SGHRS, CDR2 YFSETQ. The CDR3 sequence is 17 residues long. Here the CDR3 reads CASRPGQLYSGANVLTF. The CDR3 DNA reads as TGCGCCAGCCGACCGGGACAGTTATACTCTGGGGCCAACGTCCTGACTTTC.

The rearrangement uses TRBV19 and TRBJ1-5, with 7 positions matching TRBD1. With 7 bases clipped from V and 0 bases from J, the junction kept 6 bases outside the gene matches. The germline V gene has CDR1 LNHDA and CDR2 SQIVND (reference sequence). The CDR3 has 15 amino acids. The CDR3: CASKIQGNSNQPQHF. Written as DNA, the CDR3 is TGTGCCAGTAAGATACAGGGGAATAGCAATCAGCCCCAGCATTTT.

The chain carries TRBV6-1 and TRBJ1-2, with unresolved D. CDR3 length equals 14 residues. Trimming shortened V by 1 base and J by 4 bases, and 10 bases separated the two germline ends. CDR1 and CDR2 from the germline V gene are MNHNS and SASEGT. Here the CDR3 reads CASSEGEEGYGYTF. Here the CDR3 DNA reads TGTGCCAGCAGTGAAGGTGAGGAGGGCTATGGCTACACCTTC.

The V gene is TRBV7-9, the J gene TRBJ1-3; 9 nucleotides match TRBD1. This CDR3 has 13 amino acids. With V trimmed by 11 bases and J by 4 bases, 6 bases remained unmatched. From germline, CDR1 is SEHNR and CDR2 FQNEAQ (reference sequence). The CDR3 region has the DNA TGTGCCGGGACCGGGACAGGGGGAAACACCATATATTTT. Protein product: CAGTGTGGNTIYF. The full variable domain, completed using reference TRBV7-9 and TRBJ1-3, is DTGVSQNPRHKITKRGQNVTFRCDPISEHNRLYWYRQTLGQGPEFLTYFQNEAQLEKSRLLSDRFSAERPKGSFSTLEIQRTEQGDSAMYLCAGTGTGGNTIYFGEGSWLTVV.

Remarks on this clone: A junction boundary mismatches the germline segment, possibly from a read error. CDR3 DNA sequence: TGTGCCAGCAGCCAAGATGTTGTAGGACTACTAAACTTC. This codes for CASSQDVVGLLNF. J is TRBJ2-7 and V is TRBV14; a possible D gene is TRBD2 (6 bases). CDR3 size: 13 residues. Per germline, CDR1 SGHDN and CDR2 FVKESK.

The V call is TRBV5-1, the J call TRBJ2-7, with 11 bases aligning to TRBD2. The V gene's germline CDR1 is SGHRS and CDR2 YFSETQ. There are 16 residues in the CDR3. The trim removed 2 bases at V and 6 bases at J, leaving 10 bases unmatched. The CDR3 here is CASSFSQLAGGSEQYF. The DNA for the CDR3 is TGCGCCAGCAGCTTTTCCCAGCTAGCGGGAGGTTCCGAGCAGTACTTC.

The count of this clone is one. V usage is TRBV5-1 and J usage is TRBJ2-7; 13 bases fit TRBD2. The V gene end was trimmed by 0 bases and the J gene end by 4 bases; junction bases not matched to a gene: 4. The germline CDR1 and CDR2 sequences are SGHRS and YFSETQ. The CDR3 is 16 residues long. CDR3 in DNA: TGCGCCAGCAGCTTGGGGACTAGCGGGGGAAGTTACGAGCAGTACTTC. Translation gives CASSLGTSGGSYEQYF.

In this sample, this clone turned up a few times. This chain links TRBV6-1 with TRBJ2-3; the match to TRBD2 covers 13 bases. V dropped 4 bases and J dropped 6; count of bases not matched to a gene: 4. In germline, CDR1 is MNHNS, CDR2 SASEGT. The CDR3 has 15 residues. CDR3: CASSVLAGGGDTQYF. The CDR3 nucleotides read TGTGCCAGCAGTGTACTAGCGGGAGGGGGTGATACGCAGTATTTT.

Here the CDR3 reads CASSSRSVQETQYF. The CDR3 DNA is TGTGCCAGCAGTTCCAGAAGTGTCCAAGAGACCCAGTACTTC. The rearrangement uses TRBV7-6 and TRBJ2-5; D unclear. CDR1 and CDR2 from the germline V gene are SGHVS and FNYEAQ. V was shortened by 6 bases and J by 1 base, with 12 bases between the two germline ends. The CDR3 contains 14 residues. The full variable domain, completed using reference TRBV7-6 and TRBJ2-5, is GAGVSQSPRYKVTKRGQDVALRCDPISGHVSLYWYRQALGQGPEFLTYFNYEAQQDKSGLPNDRFSAERPEGSISTLTIQRTEQRDSAMYRCASSSRSVQETQYFGPGTRLLVL.